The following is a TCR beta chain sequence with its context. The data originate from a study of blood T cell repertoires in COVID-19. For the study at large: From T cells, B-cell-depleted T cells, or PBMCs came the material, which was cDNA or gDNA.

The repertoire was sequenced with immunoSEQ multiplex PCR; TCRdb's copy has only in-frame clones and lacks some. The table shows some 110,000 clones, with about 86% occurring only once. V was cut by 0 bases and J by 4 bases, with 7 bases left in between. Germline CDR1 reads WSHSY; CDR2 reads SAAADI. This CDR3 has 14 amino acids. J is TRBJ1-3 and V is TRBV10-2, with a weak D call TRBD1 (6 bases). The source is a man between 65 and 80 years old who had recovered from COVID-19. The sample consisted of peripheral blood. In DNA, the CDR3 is TGCGCCAGCAGTGAGTCCACAGGGGGAAACACCATATATTTT. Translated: CASSESTGGNTIYF.